A selection of T cell receptor beta chains follows, all from one sample in a study of T cell changes during pregnancy in multiple sclerosis. The method was immunoSEQ multiplex PCR; TCRdb's version includes in-frame clones alone and lacks a portion of them. In the table there are about 24,000 clones, about 92% of which are singletons. This material consisted of CD8+ T cells from peripheral blood mononuclear cells, taken in the third trimester of pregnancy. Receptors originate from a female donor in good health, enrolled as a control in a pregnancy study. CDR3s include the opening cysteine and the closing phenylalanine or tryptophan. A D gene is named only where the DNA matches it firmly. Size is omitted from some rows. Given values are once, few, many or a class for expanded clones.

>TRBD1|TRBV4-1|TRBJ2-7|NA
TGCGCCAGCAGCCAAGGATCGGACAGGGTAACCTACGAGCAGTACTTC
CASSQGSDRVTYEQYF
>TRBD2|TRBV2|TRBJ2-7|NA
TGTGCCACCTATAGCGGGACATGGACCTACGAGCAGTACTTC
CATYSGTWTYEQYF
>NA|TRBV5-5|TRBJ2-1|NA
TGTGCCAGCAGCGCCAAACAGGGTTCCTACAATGAGCAGTTCTTC
CASSAKQGSYNEQFF
>TRBD1|TRBV27|TRBJ1-4|NA
TGTGCCAGCAGTTTATCGGGGACAGGGCAGGAAAAACTGTTTTTT
CASSLSGTGQEKLFF
>NA|TRBV7-8|TRBJ1-5|NA
TGTGCCAGCAGCTACCGCAGAGGCAATCAGCCTCAGCATTTT
CASSYRRGNQPQHF
>NA|TRBV19|TRBJ1-5|NA
TGTGCCAGTAGTATCATTTGGGGAGCTCAGCCCCAGCATTTT
CASSIIWGAQPQHF
>TRBD1|TRBV19|TRBJ1-2|NA
TGTGCCAGTAGTATTCGAGGGGACAGGGCGATTCTCTACACCTTC
CASSIRGDRAILYTF
>NA|TRBV5-4|TRBJ1-5|NA
TGTGCCAGCAGCTTCCAGGGGAGCAATCAGCCCCAGCATTTT
CASSFQGSNQPQHF
>NA|TRBV27|TRBJ2-3|NA
TGTGCCAGCAGCTTGCCCAGGGCTACGCAGTATTTT
CASSLPRATQYF
>TRBD1|TRBV14|TRBJ2-3|NA
TGTGCCAGCAGCCAAGATGGTTCAATAGGGACAGGCGATACGCAGTATTTT
CASSQDGSIGTGDTQYF
>NA|TRBV6-4|TRBJ1-1|once
TGTGCCAGCAAAGAGTCGGCTAGTTTAACTGAAGCTTTCTTT
CASKESASLTEAFF
>TRBD1|TRBV28|TRBJ1-2|NA
TGTGCCAGCAGTCTCGGACAGGACCTACGCTATGGCTACACCTTC
CASSLGQDLRYGYTF
>NA|TRBV11-2|TRBJ2-2|NA
TGTGCCAGCAGCTTAGCGGGGATAGTTCCCGGGGAGCTGTTTTTT
CASSLAGIVPGELFF
>NA|TRBV15|TRBJ2-7|NA
TGTGCCACCAGCAGAGGCCCAGCACTACCCTCCTACGAGCAGTACTTC
CATSRGPALPSYEQYF
>TRBD1|TRBV27|TRBJ1-2|NA
TGTGCCAGCAGTCTACGTGGACAGGGGAACTATGGCTACACCTTC
CASSLRGQGNYGYTF
>NA|TRBV30|TRBJ1-5|NA
TGTGCCTGGATTCCTTGTCCCAGATCGAGCAATCAGCCCCAGCATTTT
CAWIPCPRSSNQPQHF
>TRBD2|TRBV6-5|TRBJ2-7|once
TGTGCCAGCAGTTTACTAGCGGGGGTTCAAGAGCAGTACTTC
CASSLLAGVQEQYF
>TRBD2|TRBV4-1|TRBJ2-7|NA
TGCGCCAGCAGCCAAATTAGCGGGAGTTCCTACGAGCAGTACTTC
CASSQISGSSYEQYF
>NA|TRBV27|TRBJ2-1|NA
TGTGCCAGCAACCCGGGATTATCCAATGAGCAGTTCTTC
CASNPGLSNEQFF
>NA|TRBV7-9|TRBJ1-4|once
TGTGCCAGCAGCTACCGACAGGAACAGGAACTGTTTTTT
CASSYRQEQELFF
>TRBD1|TRBV6-5|TRBJ2-1|once
TGTGCCAGCAGGGACCGGGACAGGGGATTCAATGAGCAGTTCTTC
CASRDRDRGFNEQFF
>NA|TRBV21-1|TRBJ2-7|NA
TGTGCCAGCAGTCTCGGGGTTAGGTCCTACGAGCAGTACTTC
CASSLGVRSYEQYF
>NA|TRBV6-4|TRBJ1-6|few
TGTGCCAGCAGTGACGGTAGCGAGGGGGAGCCCCTCCACTTT
CASSDGSEGEPLHF
>NA|TRBV29-1|TRBJ2-7|NA
TGCAGCGTTTCCGGGGGATCAGGCGGGTTCTACGAGCAGTACTTC
CSVSGGSGGFYEQYF
>NA|TRBV6-1|TRBJ2-3|NA
TGTGCCAGCACCCCAGAGGAGGGGTCAGCAGATACGCAGTATTTT
CASTPEEGSADTQYF
>NA|TRBV4-2|TRBJ2-1|NA
TGTGCCAGCAGCCAAAATAGCTTTGATCCGAGCAATGAGCAGTTCTTC
CASSQNSFDPSNEQFF
>TRBD1|TRBV4-2|TRBJ2-7|NA
TGTGCCAGCAGCCGACGGACAGGGCTCTACGAGCAGTACTTC
CASSRRTGLYEQYF
>TRBD2|TRBV28|TRBJ2-1|few
TGTGCCAGCAGTCGACTAGCGGGAGACGCGAATGAGCAGTTCTTC
CASSRLAGDANEQFF
>NA|TRBV30|TRBJ2-1|NA
TGTGCCTGGTCGGGAGCGGGTAATGAGCAGTTCTTC
CAWSGAGNEQFF
>NA|TRBV6-4|TRBJ2-3|once
TGTGCCAGCAGTGACTCCGGCGTCGAGGGGGGGGATACGCAGTATTTT
CASSDSGVEGGDTQYF
>TRBD2|TRBV6-8|TRBJ2-5|NA
TGTGCCAGGGCGGGGGGAGAAGAGACCCAGTACTTC
CARAGGEETQYF
>NA|TRBV19|TRBJ2-5|NA
TGTGCCAGTAACCAGGGTGCCCAAGAGACCCAGTACTTC
CASNQGAQETQYF
>NA|TRBV19|TRBJ1-1|NA
TGTGCCAGTAGTATAGATCCGACGGGGAACACTGAAGCTTTCTTT
CASSIDPTGNTEAFF
>TRBD2|TRBV6-1|TRBJ2-7|once
TGTGCCAGCAGTGCGAGGACTAGCGCCTCCTACGAGCAGTACTTC
CASSARTSASYEQYF